This TCR beta chain is from a study of shared clonotypes between healthy human individuals. Notes on the study in general: Naive subsets generally had larger estimated richness than memory subsets.

The length of the CDR3 is 16 residues. V was shortened by 2 bases and J by 4 bases, with 15 bases between the two germline ends. Germline-derived CDR1 and CDR2 are SGHVS and FQNEAQ. TCRdb's table, derived via immunoSEQ multiplex PCR, lists solely in-frame clones and lacks some. Of some 1,100,000 clones listed, approximately 80% were seen once; the top ten hold under 0.65%. This clone occurred once. What it binds is not known. The receptor comes from a man aged 18 to 35 in good health. Some clones in this sample may be carry-over from other donors' samples. The rearrangement links TRBV7-8 to TRBJ1-5; D is ambiguous. The sample taken for sequencing was memory CD4+ T cells from PBMCs. The subset is: CD45RA-negative fraction. The CDR3 region has the DNA TGTGCCAGCAGCTTAAGTTTTGCGGCGGGTAATCAGCCCCAGCATTTT. It codes for CASSLSFAAGNQPQHF.